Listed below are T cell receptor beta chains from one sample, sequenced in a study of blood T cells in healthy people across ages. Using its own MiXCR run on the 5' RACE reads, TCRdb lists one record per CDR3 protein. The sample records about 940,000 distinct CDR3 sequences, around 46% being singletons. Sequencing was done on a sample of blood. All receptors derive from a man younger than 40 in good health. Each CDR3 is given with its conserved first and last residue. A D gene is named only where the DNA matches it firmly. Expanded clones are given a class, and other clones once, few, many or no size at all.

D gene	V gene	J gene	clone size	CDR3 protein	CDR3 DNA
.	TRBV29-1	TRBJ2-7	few	CSVGRALSYEQYF	TGCAGCGTTGGACGGGCCCTATCCTACGAGCAGTACTTC
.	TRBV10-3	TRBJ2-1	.	CAISISGPGNEQFF	TGTGCCATCAGTATTTCTGGGCCCGGCAATGAGCAGTTCTTC
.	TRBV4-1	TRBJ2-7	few	CASSQEAGFEQYF	TGCGCCAGCAGCCAAGAGGCAGGGTTCGAGCAGTACTTC
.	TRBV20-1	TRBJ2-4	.	CSASDPTVKNIQYF	TGCAGTGCTTCGGACCCGACAGTTAAAAACATTCAGTACTTC
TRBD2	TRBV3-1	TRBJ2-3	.	CASSKPGEGWDTQYF	TGTGCCAGCAGCAAACCGGGGGAGGGATGGGATACGCAGTATTTC
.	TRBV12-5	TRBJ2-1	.	CASGWGAWGEQFF	TGTGCTAGTGGTTGGGGGGCCTGGGGTGAGCAGTTCTTC
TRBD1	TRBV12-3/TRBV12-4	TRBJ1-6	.	CVSSVRTGVSPLHF	TGTGTCAGCAGCGTAAGGACAGGGGTATCACCCCTCCACTTT
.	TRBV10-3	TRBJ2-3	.	CAISAKVNTDTQYF	TGTGCCATCAGTGCCAAGGTTAATACAGATACGCAGTATTTT
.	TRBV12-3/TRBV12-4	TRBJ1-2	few	CASSYGTYGYTF	TGTGCCAGCAGTTATGGAACCTATGGCTACACCTTC
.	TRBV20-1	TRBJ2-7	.	CSAREEGSSYEQYF	TGCAGTGCTAGAGAAGAAGGGAGCTCCTACGAGCAGTACTTC
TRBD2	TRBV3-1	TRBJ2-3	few	CASSQSRWGGGALTVTDTQYF	TGTGCCAGCAGCCAGTCCCGGTGGGGCGGGGGAGCCCTTACGGTCACAGATACGCAGTATTTT
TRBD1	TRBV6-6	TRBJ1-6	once	CASSRRDRANSPLHF	TGTGCCAGCAGTCGGCGGGACAGGGCGAATTCACCCCTCCACTTT
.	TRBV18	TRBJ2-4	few	CASSPVYTSLAKNIQYF	TGTGCCAGCTCACCAGTATACACGAGTCTAGCCAAAAACATTCAGTACTTC
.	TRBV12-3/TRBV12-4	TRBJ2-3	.	CASGVPTQYF	TGTGCCAGCGGGGTGCCTACGCAGTATTTT
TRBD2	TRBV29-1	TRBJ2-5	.	CSGSAGGGETQYF	TGCAGCGGGTCTGCGGGGGGCGGAGAGACCCAGTACTTC
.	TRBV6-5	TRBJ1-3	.	CASSYSWEGISGNTIYF	TGTGCCAGCAGTTACTCCTGGGAGGGTATCTCTGGAAACACCATATATTTT
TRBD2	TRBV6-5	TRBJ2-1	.	CASRSPGLAGNNEQFF	TGTGCCAGCAGATCTCCGGGACTAGCGGGGAACAATGAGCAGTTCTTC
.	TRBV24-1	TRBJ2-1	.	CATSDLPGDNEQFF	TGTGCCACCAGTGATTTGCCCGGGGACAATGAGCAGTTCTTC
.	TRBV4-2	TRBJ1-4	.	CASSLLTREKLFF	TGTGCCAGCAGCCTGTTAACCCGGGAAAAACTGTTTTTT
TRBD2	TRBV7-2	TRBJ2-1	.	CASSLKVSSGGLQDEQFF	TGTGCCAGCAGCTTAAAGGTGTCTAGCGGGGGCCTACAGGACGAGCAGTTCTTC
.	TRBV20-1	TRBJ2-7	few	CSARKPGGVYEQYF	TGCAGTGCTAGAAAGCCCGGAGGGGTCTACGAGCAGTACTTC
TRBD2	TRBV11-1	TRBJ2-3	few	CASSPAGGQDTQYF	TGTGCCAGCAGCCCAGCGGGGGGGCAAGATACGCAGTATTTT
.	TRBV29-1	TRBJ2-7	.	CSAKAQGTEQYF	TGCAGCGCTAAAGCCCAGGGGACTGAGCAGTACTTC
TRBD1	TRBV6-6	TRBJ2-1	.	CASQGQGMFYNEQFF	TGTGCCAGTCAGGGACAGGGGATGTTTTACAATGAGCAGTTCTTC
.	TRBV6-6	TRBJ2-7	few	CASSSGQFGSYEQYF	TGTGCCAGCAGTTCCGGACAGTTCGGGTCCTACGAGCAGTACTTC
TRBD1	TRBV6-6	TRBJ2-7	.	CASSYGGQNYEQYF	TGTGCCAGCAGTTACGGGGGACAGAACTACGAGCAGTACTTC
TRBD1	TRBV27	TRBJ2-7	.	CASSLTDRGPYEQYF	TGTGCCAGCAGTTTAACGGACAGGGGGCCCTACGAGCAGTACTTC
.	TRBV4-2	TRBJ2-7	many	CASSQDGSGRNYEQYF	TGTGCCAGCAGCCAAGATGGGTCGGGGAGAAATTACGAGCAGTACTTC
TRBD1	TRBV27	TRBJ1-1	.	CASSFRGMRDRTTEAFF	TGTGCCAGCAGTTTCCGCGGAATGCGGGACAGAACCACTGAAGCTTTCTTT
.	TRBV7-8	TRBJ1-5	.	CASSPNLIEGQPQHF	TGTGCCAGCAGCCCCAACCTTATCGAGGGGCAGCCCCAGCATTTT
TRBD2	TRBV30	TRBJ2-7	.	CAWRRLAREQYF	TGTGCCTGGAGGCGACTAGCTCGCGAGCAGTACTTC
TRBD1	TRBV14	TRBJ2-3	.	CASSRGQGMNTQYF	TGTGCCAGCAGCCGAGGACAGGGAATGAATACGCAGTATTTT
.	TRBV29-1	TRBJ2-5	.	CSVGGSIQETQYF	TGCAGCGTTGGAGGCAGTATACAAGAGACCCAGTACTTC
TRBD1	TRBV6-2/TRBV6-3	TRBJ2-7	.	CASSYKGGISYEQYF	TGTGCCAGCAGTTATAAAGGGGGCATATCCTACGAGCAGTACTTC
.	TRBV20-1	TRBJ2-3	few	CSASSLRRGHTILNTDTQYF	TGCAGTGCTAGTTCGCTTAGGCGGGGGCATACCATCCTTAACACAGATACGCAGTATTTT
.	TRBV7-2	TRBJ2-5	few	CASSLAETRLETQYF	TGTGCCAGCAGCTTAGCGGAAACACGACTGGAGACCCAGTACTTC
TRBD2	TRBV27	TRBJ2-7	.	CASIPAGGPYEQYF	TGTGCCAGCATTCCAGCGGGGGGCCCCTACGAGCAGTACTTC
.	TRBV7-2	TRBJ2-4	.	CASSYNSKNIQYF	TGTGCCAGCAGCTACAACAGCAAAAACATTCAGTACTTC
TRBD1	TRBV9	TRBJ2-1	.	CASSVGQGAWDEQFF	TGTGCCAGCAGCGTGGGACAGGGGGCTTGGGATGAGCAGTTCTTC
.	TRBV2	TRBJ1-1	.	CASSVPRENTEAFF	TGTGCCAGCAGTGTACCCAGGGAGAACACTGAAGCTTTCTTT
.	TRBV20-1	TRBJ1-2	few	CSASLQGYGYTF	TGCAGTGCTAGCTTACAGGGCTATGGCTACACCTTC
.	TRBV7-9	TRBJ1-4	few	CASSQAGLGNEKLFF	TGTGCCAGCAGCCAAGCGGGACTCGGGAATGAAAAACTGTTTTTT
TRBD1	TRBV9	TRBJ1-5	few	CASSVGQVNQPQHF	TGTGCCAGCAGCGTTGGACAGGTCAATCAGCCCCAGCATTTT
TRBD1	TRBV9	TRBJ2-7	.	CASSVRDRDYNEQYF	TGTGCCAGCAGCGTAAGGGACAGGGACTACAATGAGCAGTACTTC
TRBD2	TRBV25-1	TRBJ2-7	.	CASSDPRTSGGTYNEQYF	TGTGCCAGCAGTGATCCAAGGACTAGCGGGGGCACCTACAATGAGCAGTACTTC
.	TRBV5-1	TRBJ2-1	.	CASSPDRPAYNVQFF	TGCGCCAGCAGTCCCGACCGACCGGCATACAATGTGCAGTTCTTC
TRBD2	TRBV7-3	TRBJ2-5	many	CASSLGTSGGYGTQYF	TGTGCCAGCAGCTTAGGGACTAGCGGGGGATACGGGACCCAGTACTTC
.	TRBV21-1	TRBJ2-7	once	CASSKSGTTTYEQYF	TGTGCCAGCAGCAAGTCTGGGACAACTACCTACGAGCAGTACTTC
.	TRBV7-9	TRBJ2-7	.	CASSFLGRGHTYEQYF	TGTGCCAGCAGCTTCTTGGGGCGGGGACATACCTACGAGCAGTACTTC
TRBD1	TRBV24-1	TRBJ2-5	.	CATSDFRRQGEFEETQYF	TGTGCCACCAGTGATTTCCGAAGACAGGGGGAATTTGAGGAGACCCAGTACTTC
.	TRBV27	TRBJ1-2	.	CASSLQAAYGYTF	TGTGCCAGCAGTTTACAGGCAGCTTATGGCTACACCTTC
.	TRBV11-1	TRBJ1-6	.	CASSWKRDNSPLHF	TGTGCCAGCAGCTGGAAAAGGGATAATTCACCCCTCCACTTT
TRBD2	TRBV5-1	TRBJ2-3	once	CASSLISGATDTQYF	TGCGCCAGCAGCTTAATTAGCGGGGCCACAGATACGCAGTATTTT
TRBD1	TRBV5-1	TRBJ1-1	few	CASSLGTGGHPPSEAFF	TGCGCCAGCAGCCTCGGGACAGGGGGCCATCCCCCCTCTGAAGCTTTCTTT
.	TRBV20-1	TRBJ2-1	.	CSARDGGETLDEQFF	TGCAGTGCTAGAGATGGCGGGGAGACTCTCGATGAGCAGTTCTTC
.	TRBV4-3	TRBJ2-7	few	CASSQTRTDSYEQYF	TGCGCCAGCAGCCAAACTCGGACCGACTCCTACGAGCAGTACTTC
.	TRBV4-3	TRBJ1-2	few	CASSRTGNDGYTF	TGCGCCAGCAGCCGCACAGGGAACGATGGCTACACCTTC
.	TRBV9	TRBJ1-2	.	CASSVTTAGDGYTF	TGTGCCAGCAGCGTAACGACAGCGGGGGATGGCTACACCTTC
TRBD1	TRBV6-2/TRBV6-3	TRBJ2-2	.	CASRTQGIAGELFF	TGTGCCAGCAGAACACAGGGGATCGCCGGGGAGCTGTTTTTT
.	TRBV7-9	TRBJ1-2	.	CASWNYGYTF	TGTGCCAGCTGGAACTATGGCTACACCTTC